Each of the 14 T cell receptor beta chains below was sequenced from the same sample in a study of monozygotic twins with inflammatory bowel disease. TCRdb reprocessed the 5' RACE reads, with one entry per CDR3 protein and no DNA. This sample contains more than 300,000 distinct CDR3 sequences. The sequencing input was blood. Receptors originate from a human donor with ulcerative colitis or Crohn's disease, or a healthy co-twin of an affected twin (not recorded which).

The rearrangement links TRBV10-3 to TRBJ2-1; TCRdb proposes TRBD2, but this gene call is untestable without DNA. The CDR3 has 12 residues. Germline values: CDR1 ENHRY, CDR2 SYGVKD. CDR3 residues: CAISEWENEQFF.

The gene calls are TRBV12-3 or TRBV12-4 and TRBJ1-6. The CDR3 has 12 amino acids. The CDR3 is CASSFRDSPLHF.

The chain is built from TRBV5-8 and TRBJ2-3; the TCRdb D gene call, TRBD1, has no DNA to confirm it. CDR1 and CDR2 from the germline V gene are SGHTS and YDEGEE. The CDR3 spans 15 residues. This CDR3 reads CASSLSGGAADTQYF.

V and J are TRBV7-3 and TRBJ2-2; without DNA, the TCRdb call of TRBD1 cannot be checked. This CDR3 region has 16 residues. CDR1 is SGHTA, CDR2 FQGTGA, per germline. The CDR3 sequence is CASSPRQGKNTGELFF.

The chain uses TRBV7-2 and TRBJ2-7; the TCRdb D gene call, TRBD1, has no DNA to confirm it. The CDR3 has 15 amino acids. The germline V gene has CDR1 SGHTA and CDR2 FQGNSA. Here the CDR3 reads CASSGAGGAYYEQYF.

The chain carries TRBV28 and TRBJ1-5. Germline V lookup: CDR1 MDHEN, CDR2 SYDVKM. This CDR3 region has 17 residues. The CDR3 is CASSSPHGGAGNQPQHF.

The chain combines TRBV27 with TRBJ2-2; as DNA is missing, the TRBD1 call by TCRdb cannot be tested. From germline, CDR1 is MNHEY and CDR2 SMNVEV (reference sequence). The CDR3 totals 16 residues. The CDR3 region is CASSLLGQGVVGELFF.

V gene TRBV27 combines with J gene TRBJ2-5. Germline V lookup: CDR1 MNHEY, CDR2 SMNVEV (reference sequence). This CDR3 region has 13 residues. CDR3: CASSLTVWETQYF.

The chain joins TRBV12-2 to TRBJ2-1; no DNA is available, so the TRBD2 call from TCRdb remains unchecked. TRBV12-2 is termed a pseudogene. The CDR3 is made up of 18 amino acids. The CDR3 here is CASRPQTSGGAWYNEQFF.

The gene calls are TRBV27 and TRBJ1-6. Germline V gives CDR1 MNHEY, CDR2 SMNVEV (reference sequence). This CDR3 spans 17 amino acids. CDR3 region: CASSLDPYFSYNSPLHF.

V and J are TRBV7-9 and TRBJ2-7; the D gene TCRdb calls, TRBD1, cannot be checked with no DNA. There are 14 residues in the CDR3. Germline-derived CDR1 and CDR2 are SEHNR and FQNEAQ (reference sequence). CDR3 in amino acids: CASRRTGDTYEQYF.

The J gene is TRBJ2-1, the V gene TRBV28; TCRdb returns TRBD1, unconfirmable since there is no DNA. The germline gives CDR1 MDHEN, CDR2 SYDVKM. The CDR3 consists of 14 residues. This CDR3 reads CAAMRGADYNEQFF.

V and J are TRBV7-2 and TRBJ2-7. CDR1 is SGHTA and CDR2 is FQGNSA in the germline V gene. The CDR3 runs to 13 residues. The CDR3 protein is CASSFSPTYEQYF.

The J gene is TRBJ1-4, the V gene TRBV5-1. The CDR3 contains 14 residues. Per germline, CDR1 SGHRS and CDR2 YFSETQ. The CDR3: CASSLVGSREKLFF.